The sequence of this T cell receptor (beta chain) was determined in a study of CD8 T cells in Susac syndrome. Random hexamers primed reverse transcription of roughly 0.5 to 1 ug RNA. Amplification of TCR beta CDR3 across 54 Vbeta and 13 Jbeta was performed with immunoSEQ multiplex PCR. In TCRdb, the immunoSEQ multiplex PCR reads were re-called with MiXCR into one record per CDR3 protein. The sample has about 200,000 distinct CDR3 sequences; roughly 90% are singletons. The CDR3 is 15 residues long. The V end lost 3 bases, the J end lost 5 bases, and 19 bases lay between the germline ends. Germline V lookup: CDR1 DFQATT, CDR2 SNEGSKA (reference sequence). Notes on this clonotype: No antigen is known for it.

TCR beta from blood CD8+ and CD4+ T cells was sequenced. Points from the study as a whole: The study's TCR sequencing and HLA analysis covered a relatively small number of individuals, and the study acknowledged this.

The receptor was derived from a human donor with multiple sclerosis. This sequence joins TRBV20-1 and TRBJ2-5; D might be TRBD1 (5 bases). What was sequenced was CD8+ T cells from PBMCs. The CDR3 nucleotides are TGCAGTGCTAGCCCCGAGGATGATAGGGGCGAGACCCAGTACTTC. Its protein is CSASPEDDRGETQYF.